The present entry profiles one T cell receptor (beta chain) with its context. Each CDR3 protein gets one entry after TCRdb re-called the 5' RACE reads with MiXCR. This sample carries a few hundred thousand distinct CDR3 sequences, roughly 8.6% of them seen once, and the ten largest clones take approximately 7%. The data were taken from a study of identical twins. Trimming cost V 4 bases and J 4 bases; bases outside gene matches: 5. In germline, CDR1 is SGHDT, CDR2 YYEEEE. CDR3 length: 14 residues. The same data also went into a second study, on yellow fever vaccine responses in identical twins.

Sequences were obtained from CD8+ T cells sorted from blood. This TCR was recovered from a woman under 30 in good health. The chain employs TRBV5-6 and TRBJ1-2; 9 bases map to TRBD1. DNA of the CDR3: TGTGCCAGCAGCCAGGGACAGGGAGTCTATGGCTACACCTTC. Its translation: CASSQGQGVYGYTF.